Detailed here is one TCR beta chain. Only in-frame clones appear in the TCRdb table, and some are missing; sequencing was by immunoSEQ multiplex PCR. This sample has 260,000 or so clones; roughly four fifths occur once, and the top ten carry over 3.5%. The germline CDR1 and CDR2 sequences are SNHLY and FYNNEI. The CDR3 length is 13 residues. Trimming cost V 5 bases and J 8 bases; bases outside gene matches: 7. This sample was taken from a study of blood T cell repertoires in COVID-19. Sample: peripheral blood. The source is a woman aged 65 to 85 with acute or convalescent COVID-19. The V call is TRBV2, the J call TRBJ1-2, with 8 nucleotides matching TRBD1. CDR3 nucleotide sequence: TGTGCCAGCAGTAGGACAGGGTCGGTAGGCTACACCTTC. Protein product: CASSRTGSVGYTF. Variable domain in full (rest from reference TRBV2 and TRBJ1-2): EPEVTQTPSHQVTQMGQEVILRCVPISNHLYFYWYRQILGQKVEFLVSFYNNEISEKSEIFDDQFSVERPDGSNFTLKIRSTKLEDSAMYFCASSRTGSVGYTFGSGTRLTVV.